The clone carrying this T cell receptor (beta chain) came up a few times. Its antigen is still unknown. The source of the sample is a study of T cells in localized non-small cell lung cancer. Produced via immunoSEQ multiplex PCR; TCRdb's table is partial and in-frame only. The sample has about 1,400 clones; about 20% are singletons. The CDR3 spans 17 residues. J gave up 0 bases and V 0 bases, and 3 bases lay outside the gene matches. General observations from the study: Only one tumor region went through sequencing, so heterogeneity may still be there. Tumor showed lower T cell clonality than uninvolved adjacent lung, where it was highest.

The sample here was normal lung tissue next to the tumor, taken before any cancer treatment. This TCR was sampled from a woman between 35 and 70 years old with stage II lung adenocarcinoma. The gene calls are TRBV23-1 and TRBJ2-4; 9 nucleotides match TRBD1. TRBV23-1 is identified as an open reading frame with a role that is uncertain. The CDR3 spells CASSQSGTGIAKNIQYF. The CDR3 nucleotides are TGCGCCAGCAGTCAATCGGGGACAGGGATAGCCAAAAACATTCAGTACTTC.